This TCR beta chain was sequenced for a study of T cell repertoires in cytomegalovirus infection. Study-level information: HLA-B-restricted CMV epitopes that are well studied were used alongside recently identified HLA-C-restricted ones.

TCRdb itself ran the reads through MiXCR, one entry per CDR3 protein. The table shows about 770,000 distinct CDR3 sequences, with 29% occurring only once. The CDR3 extends over 14 amino acids. The V gene end was trimmed by 6 bases and the J gene end by 4 bases; junction bases not matched to a gene: 6. Germline-derived CDR1 and CDR2 are MNHEY and SVGEGT. In regard to this clonotype: Its cognate antigen is unknown.

The TCR was taken from a human donor in good health (CMV status not recorded). Some clones in this sample may be carry-over from other donors' samples. The V and J genes are TRBV6-2 or TRBV6-3 and TRBJ2-1, with 7 bases lining up with TRBD1. The sample in question was cultured CD8+ T cells from PBMCs, obtained from culture after CMV antigen stimulation. CDR3 sequence reads: CASRYRDSYNEQFF. In nucleotides, the CDR3 is TGTGCCAGCAGATACCGGGACAGTTACAATGAGCAGTTCTTC.